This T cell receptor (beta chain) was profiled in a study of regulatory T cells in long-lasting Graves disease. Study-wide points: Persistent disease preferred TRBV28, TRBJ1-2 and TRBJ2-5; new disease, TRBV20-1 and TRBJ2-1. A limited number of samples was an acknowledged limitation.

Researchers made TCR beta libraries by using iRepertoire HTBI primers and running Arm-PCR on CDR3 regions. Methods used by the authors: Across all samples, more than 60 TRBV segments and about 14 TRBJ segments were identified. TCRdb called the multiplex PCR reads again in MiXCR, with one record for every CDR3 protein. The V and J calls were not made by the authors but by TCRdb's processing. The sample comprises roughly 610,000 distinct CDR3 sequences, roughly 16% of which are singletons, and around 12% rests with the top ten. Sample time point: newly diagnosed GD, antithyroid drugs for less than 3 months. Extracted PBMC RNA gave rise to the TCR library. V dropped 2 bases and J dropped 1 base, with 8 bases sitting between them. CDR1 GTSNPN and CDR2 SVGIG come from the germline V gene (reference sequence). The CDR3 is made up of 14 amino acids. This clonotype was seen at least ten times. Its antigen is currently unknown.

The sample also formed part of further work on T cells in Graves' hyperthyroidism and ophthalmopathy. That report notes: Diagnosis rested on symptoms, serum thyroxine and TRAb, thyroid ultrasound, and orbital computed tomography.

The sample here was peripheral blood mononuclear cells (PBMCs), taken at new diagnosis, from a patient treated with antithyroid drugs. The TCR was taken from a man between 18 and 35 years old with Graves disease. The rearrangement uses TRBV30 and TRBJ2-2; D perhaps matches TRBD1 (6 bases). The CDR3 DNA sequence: TGTGCCTGGAGTTACAGGGTGAACACCGGGGAGCTGTTTTTT. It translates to CAWSYRVNTGELFF.